This TCR beta chain was identified during a study of identifying expanded T cells in peripheral blood. V shed 5 bases and J 0 bases; nucleotides not matched to a gene: 7. Per germline, CDR1 SGHTA and CDR2 FQGNSA. The CDR3 is made up of 15 amino acids. During the collection period, no donor immune events like infections were recorded. Only in-frame clones appear in the TCRdb table, and some are missing; sequencing was by immunoSEQ multiplex PCR. Altogether 75,000 to 90,000 clones are present, around 90% being singletons, with the ten largest covering roughly 7%. Sequencing was carried out using blood. V is TRBV7-2 and J is TRBJ2-7; 7 bases are a match to TRBD2. This TCR was recovered from a person aged 18-70 years in good health. The chain's CDR3 is CASSGLGGSSYEQYF. The CDR3 coding sequence is TGTGCCAGCAGCGGTTTGGGCGGGAGCTCCTACGAGCAGTACTTC.